The 24 T cell receptor beta chains below all came from one sample that was sequenced in a study of monozygotic twins with inflammatory bowel disease. Following a re-call of the 5' RACE reads, TCRdb has one entry per CDR3 protein and lacks DNA. Its listing shows 330,000 or so distinct CDR3 sequences. Material: blood. These receptors all stem from a human donor with ulcerative colitis or Crohn's disease, or a healthy co-twin of an affected twin (not recorded which).

The chain uses TRBV6-2 or TRBV6-3 and TRBJ1-3. CDR1 and CDR2 (germline): MNHEY, SVGEGT. CDR3 length equals 18 residues. This CDR3 is CASRHGRFEDGSGNTIYF.

This chain connects TRBV5-1 to TRBJ2-5; as DNA is missing, the TRBD1 call by TCRdb cannot be tested. CDR1 and CDR2 (germline): SGHRS, YFSETQ. The CDR3 is 16 residues long. CDR3 sequence: CASSLAIGTDQETQYF.

The chain joins TRBV20-1 to TRBJ2-5; TCRdb gives TRBD1 as the D gene, but with no DNA this cannot be confirmed. Germline assignment: CDR1 DFQATT and CDR2 SNEGSKA (reference sequence). This CDR3 region has 19 residues. The CDR3 protein is CSARDSAAITSIRRETQYF.

This chain's CDR3 is CASSLKQTSGGTDTQYF. The chain couples TRBV5-1 to TRBJ2-3. This CDR3 is 17 amino acids long. The V gene's germline CDR1 is SGHRS and CDR2 YFSETQ.

The rearrangement links TRBV28 to TRBJ2-5; TCRdb gives TRBD1 as the D gene, but with no DNA this cannot be confirmed. The germline V gene has CDR1 MDHEN and CDR2 SYDVKM. CDR3 length: 16 amino acids. CDR3 sequence: CASSPPGTGNQETQYF.

This chain links TRBV9 with TRBJ2-1; TCRdb returns TRBD2, unconfirmable since there is no DNA. Looked up from germline, CDR1 is SGDLS and CDR2 is YYNGEE. This CDR3 comprises 15 residues. The CDR3: CASTPGLAAYNEQFF.

The CDR3 reads CASSSRQLQETQYF. The gene calls are TRBV6-5 and TRBJ2-5; there is no DNA to check the TCRdb D call of TRBD1. Looked up from germline, CDR1 is MNHEY and CDR2 is SVGAGI. This CDR3 has 14 residues.

The V call is TRBV29-1, the J call TRBJ1-2. CDR1 is SQVTM and CDR2 is ANQGSEA in the germline V gene. This CDR3 contains 12 residues. The CDR3 here is CSAGEGRDGYTF.

This chain connects TRBV19 to TRBJ1-6. The CDR3 sequence is 14 residues long. Germline-derived CDR1 and CDR2 are LNHDA and SQIVND (reference sequence). The CDR3 loop reads CASSIDSPNSPLHF. Looking up the rest from reference TRBV19 and TRBJ1-6 gives the full variable domain: DGGITQSPKYLFRKEGQNVTLSCEQNLNHDAMYWYRQDPGQGLRLIYYSQIVNDFQKGDIAEGYSVSREKKESFPLTVTSAQKNPTAFYLCASSIDSPNSPLHFGNGTRLTVT.

CDR3 region: CSVEGGGVGTEAFF. This chain links TRBV29-1 with TRBJ1-1. CDR1 is SQVTM and CDR2 is ANQGSEA in the germline V gene. The CDR3 has 14 residues.

The rearrangement links TRBV5-1 to TRBJ2-7; the TRBD1 assignment by TCRdb is unverifiable without DNA. This CDR3 is built from 16 residues. Germline CDR1 reads SGHRS; CDR2 reads YFSETQ. This CDR3 is CASSYGGTGSSYEQYF.

V is TRBV29-1 and J is TRBJ1-2; without DNA, the TCRdb call of TRBD1 cannot be checked. The CDR3 is made up of 14 amino acids. CDR1 SQVTM and CDR2 ANQGSEA come from the germline V gene. The CDR3 sequence: CSAEVGVPNYGYTF.

The CDR3 is CSARPGTASSPLHF. The chain combines TRBV20-1 with TRBJ1-6; the D gene TCRdb calls, TRBD1, cannot be checked with no DNA. The CDR3 runs to 14 residues. Looked up from germline, CDR1 is DFQATT and CDR2 is SNEGSKA (reference sequence).

The rearrangement uses TRBV29-1 and TRBJ2-7; TCRdb proposes TRBD2, but this gene call is untestable without DNA. The CDR3 is 15 amino acids. Germline V gives CDR1 SQVTM, CDR2 ANQGSEA. The CDR3 here is CSASGTSGVTTEQYF.

The chain has TRBV5-5 and TRBJ2-5. CDR3 length equals 14 residues. Per the germline V gene, CDR1 is SGHKS and CDR2 is YYEKEE (reference sequence). The CDR3 here is CASGSDAYQETQYF.

CDR3 protein: CSARDRLRNNEQFF. The rearrangement links TRBV20-1 to TRBJ2-1. Germline CDR1 reads DFQATT; CDR2 reads SNEGSKA (reference sequence). The CDR3 is made up of 14 amino acids.

The V and J genes are TRBV20-1 and TRBJ2-2; checking the TCRdb D call of TRBD2 is not possible without DNA. This CDR3 is 15 amino acids long. Germline CDR1 is DFQATT and CDR2 is SNEGSKA (reference sequence). This chain's CDR3 is CSAEIAGSYTGELFF.

The V call is TRBV15, the J call TRBJ1-2; TCRdb picks TRBD1, but there is no DNA to check that call. This CDR3 contains 15 residues. Per germline, CDR1 LNHNV and CDR2 YYDKDF (reference sequence). CDR3 in amino acids: CATSRDQTGRYGYTF.

The rearrangement links TRBV4-1 to TRBJ1-2; TCRdb names TRBD1, which stays unverified in the absence of DNA. CDR1 is MGHRA, CDR2 YSYEKL, per germline. This CDR3 region has 16 residues. The CDR3 loop reads CASSQLTGGENYGYTF.

The V call is TRBV7-9, the J call TRBJ2-1. The CDR3 totals 13 residues. Germline V gene lookup returns CDR1 SEHNR and CDR2 FQNEAQ (reference sequence). The CDR3: CASSLAPTSEQFF.

V and J are TRBV7-2 and TRBJ2-7; TCRdb's D call, TRBD2, is unchecked because there is no DNA. The germline V gene encodes CDR1 SGHTA and CDR2 FQGNSA. The CDR3 is 15 amino acids. This CDR3 reads CASSYPRGPNYEQYF.

This rearrangement joins TRBV12-3 or TRBV12-4 to TRBJ1-3; TCRdb gives TRBD1 as the D gene, but with no DNA this cannot be confirmed. CDR3 length: 15 amino acids. The CDR3 sequence is CASSRRVFRRNTIYF.

The CDR3 sequence is CASSLGTGFNQPQHF. The chain joins TRBV28 to TRBJ1-5; TCRdb's assignment of TRBD1 cannot be checked, as there is no DNA. The CDR3 consists of 15 residues. In germline, CDR1 is MDHEN, CDR2 SYDVKM.

The chain uses TRBV7-2 and TRBJ2-2; TCRdb selects TRBD1, and the lack of DNA leaves this call unchecked. The CDR3 runs to 15 residues. Germline V lookup: CDR1 SGHTA, CDR2 FQGNSA. This CDR3 is CVSSLMTGWAGELFF.